Below, 21 T cell receptor beta chains from the same sample are listed, as sequenced in a study of blood T cell repertoires in COVID-19. Only in-frame clones appear in the TCRdb table, and some are missing; sequencing was by immunoSEQ multiplex PCR. Of 65,000 to 95,000 clones in the sample, over 85% were seen once. Sequenced input: peripheral blood. These receptor sequences come from a man aged 45 to 65 with active COVID-19.

The J gene is TRBJ2-5, the V gene TRBV7-2; 9 nucleotides match TRBD1. J was trimmed by 5 bases and V by 6 bases; bases with no gene match: 7. CDR3 length: 14 residues. From germline, CDR1 is SGHTA and CDR2 FQGNSA. This CDR3 is CASSQQGAGETQYF. The CDR3, as DNA: TGTGCCAGCAGTCAACAGGGGGCGGGGGAGACCCAGTACTTC.

The chain uses TRBV28 and TRBJ2-7; 10 positions agree with TRBD1. The CDR3 has 16 amino acids. Trimming took 4 bases from V and 3 from J; bases not matched to a gene: 9. In germline, CDR1 is MDHEN, CDR2 SYDVKM. The CDR3 protein is CASSYLPGQGFYEQYF. CDR3 sequence (DNA): TGTGCCAGCAGTTACCTCCCGGGACAGGGGTTCTACGAGCAGTACTTC.

The V call is TRBV11-2, the J call TRBJ1-1, with D perhaps matching TRBD1 (5 bases). The CDR3 consists of 16 residues. Germline V gives CDR1 SGHAT, CDR2 FQNNGV. V lost 1 base and J 5 bases, leaving 17 bases between the germline ends. The CDR3, as DNA: TGTGCCAGCAGCTTAGTGGCGGGGGTCAGGGTGACTGAAGCTTTCTTT. It yields the protein CASSLVAGVRVTEAFF. The variable domain in full, completed from reference TRBV11-2 and TRBJ1-1, reads EAGVAQSPRYKIIEKRQSVAFWCNPISGHATLYWYQQILGQGPKLLIQFQNNGVVDDSQLPKDRFSAERLKGVDSTLKIQPAKLEDSAVYLCASSLVAGVRVTEAFFGQGTRLTVV.

The chain combines TRBV5-1 with TRBJ2-1; 10 nucleotides align to TRBD2. V trimming: 0 bases; J trimming: 4 bases; junction bases outside the gene matches: 4. CDR1 is SGHRS and CDR2 is YFSETQ in the germline V gene. The CDR3 is 16 amino acids. CDR3 DNA: TGCGCCAGCAGCTTGGGATGGACTAGCGGATACAATGAGCAGTTCTTC. Protein sequence: CASSLGWTSGYNEQFF.

V gene TRBV20-1 combines with J gene TRBJ2-7; 7 nucleotides agree with TRBD1. The germline V gene has CDR1 DFQATT and CDR2 SNEGSKA (reference sequence). The CDR3 covers 14 residues. Unmatched junction bases numbered 7, after V lost 3 bases and J lost 2 bases. CDR3 in DNA: TGCAGTGCTAGTGGTTGGGACAGAGCCTACGAGCAGTACTTC. Protein product: CSASGWDRAYEQYF.

The chain links TRBV4-1 to TRBJ1-4, with TRBD1 matching 9 bases. Germline V gene lookup returns CDR1 MGHRA and CDR2 YSYEKL. V was pared by 1 base and J by 3 bases, with 0 bases of the junction left unmatched. The CDR3 sequence is 15 residues long. Here the CDR3 reads CASSQGTGANEKLFF. For the CDR3, the DNA is TGCGCCAGCAGCCAAGGGACAGGGGCTAATGAAAAACTGTTTTTT.

The J gene is TRBJ1-5, the V gene TRBV20-1; 9 bases match TRBD1. V gave up 3 bases and J gave up 5 bases; unmatched junction bases: 5. Germline V CDR1 and CDR2: DFQATT, SNEGSKA (reference sequence). CDR3 length equals 14 residues. The CDR3 protein is CSASGGQGHQPQHF. The CDR3 DNA is TGCAGTGCTAGTGGGGGACAGGGTCATCAGCCCCAGCATTTT.

V gene TRBV10-3 combines with J gene TRBJ2-3, with TRBD2 matching over 7 bases. J was trimmed by 0 bases and V by 10 bases; bases with no gene match: 10. Per germline, CDR1 ENHRY and CDR2 SYGVKD. The length of the CDR3 is 15 residues. The CDR3 region has the DNA TGTGCCACGAAGCTTCCGGGGGGAAGCACAGATACGCAGTATTTT. Encoded protein: CATKLPGGSTDTQYF.

On this clone: Relative to the germline gene, one junction end is altered; a read error may explain this. The rearrangement joins TRBV20-1 to TRBJ1-1, with a weak D call TRBD1 (6 bases). Germline values: CDR1 DFQATT, CDR2 SNEGSKA (reference sequence). The length of the CDR3 is 9 residues. Written as DNA, the CDR3 is TGCAGTGCCCCTCCAGGGGCCATCTTT. Amino acids: CSAPPGAIF.

This clone was detected once. V gene TRBV5-1 combines with J gene TRBJ2-2; 8 bases match TRBD2. The V segment lost 4 bases and the J segment 5 bases; nucleotides outside the gene matches: 10. This CDR3 contains 16 residues. Per the germline V gene, CDR1 is SGHRS and CDR2 is YFSETQ. As DNA, the CDR3 is TGCGCCAGCAGCCAGCAAGGACTAGCCGGGACCGGGGAGCTGTTTTTT. Translating it yields CASSQQGLAGTGELFF.

CDR3 region: CASSNRVGQLFF. The CDR3 DNA sequence: TGTGCCAGCAGTAACAGGGTTGGACAACTGTTTTTT. The chain carries TRBV6-2 or TRBV6-3 and TRBJ1-4; possible D gene TRBD1, 6 bases. Germline CDR1 is MNHEY and CDR2 is SVGEGT. V dropped 5 bases and J dropped 12 bases, with 13 bases sitting between them. This CDR3 contains 12 residues.

The chain joins TRBV27 to TRBJ1-1, with TRBD1 identical over 7 bases. The length of the CDR3 is 18 residues. The ends lost 4 bases at V and 8 bases at J; junction bases unmatched: 22. Germline CDR1 and CDR2: MNHEY and SMNVEV (reference sequence). The CDR3 nucleotides are TGTGCCAGCAGTTACCTATATCGACAGGGTGGGCCGATTGGGGAAGCTTTCTTT. It codes for CASSYLYRQGGPIGEAFF.

The CDR3 protein is CASSLAGRGTGELFF. CDR3 sequence (DNA): TGCGCCAGCAGCTTGGCCGGCAGGGGGACCGGGGAGCTGTTTTTT. The chain has TRBV5-1 and TRBJ2-2; the match to TRBD1 covers 7 bases. CDR1 SGHRS and CDR2 YFSETQ come from the germline V gene. There are 15 residues in the CDR3. With V trimmed by 0 bases and J by 5 bases, 4 bases remained unmatched.

V and J are TRBV5-1 and TRBJ2-5, with D perhaps matching TRBD2 (6 bases). The CDR3 is 14 amino acids. Trimming left V 0 bases short and J 7 bases short, with 13 bases between. Germline values: CDR1 SGHRS, CDR2 YFSETQ. The CDR3 loop is CASSLGGDARTQYF. The CDR3 nucleotides are TGCGCCAGCAGCTTGGGGGGGGACGCGAGGACCCAGTACTTC.

The chain links TRBV5-1 to TRBJ2-7; TRBD1 might be the D (6 bases). CDR3 size: 14 residues. Germline-derived CDR1 and CDR2 are SGHRS and YFSETQ. Deletions cut 4 bases from V and 3 bases from J, with 14 bases between. The CDR3 coding sequence is TGCGCCAGCAGCCATGGACAGCAGAACTACGAGCAGTACTTC. It specifies CASSHGQQNYEQYF.

This sequence joins TRBV4-1 and TRBJ1-2, with 11 bases identical to TRBD1. CDR1 and CDR2 (germline): MGHRA, YSYEKL. V shed 4 bases and J 0 bases; nucleotides not matched to a gene: 16. The CDR3 spans 20 residues. In nucleotides, the CDR3 is TGCGCCAGCAGCCTCAGCCCGGACAGGGGGCGAGCCAAAGCTAACTATGGCTACACCTTC. As protein: CASSLSPDRGRAKANYGYTF.

The chain combines TRBV5-1 with TRBJ2-7; D may be TRBD2 (6 bases). V was cut by 4 bases and J by 13 bases, with 18 bases left in between. CDR3 length: 12 residues. Germline lookup yields CDR1 SGHRS and CDR2 YFSETQ. The CDR3 loop is CASSLGTPERYF. CDR3 sequence (DNA): TGCGCCAGCAGCCTCGGGACTCCGGAACGTTACTTC.

CDR3 bases: TGTGCCATCCGAATCTTACAGGGAACTAACTATGGCTACACCTTC. Protein product: CAIRILQGTNYGYTF. The chain couples TRBV28 to TRBJ1-2; D may be TRBD1 (6 bases). CDR3 length equals 15 residues. Trimming cost V 10 bases and J 0 bases, with 18 bases left between them. Germline V gene data show CDR1 as MDHEN and CDR2 as SYDVKM.

The chain couples TRBV28 to TRBJ1-5; unclear D gene. The CDR3 covers 11 residues. Between the trimmed V and J ends, which lost 1 base and 8 bases, there was a span of 3 bases. Germline loops: CDR1 MDHEN, CDR2 SYDVKM. The CDR3 region is CASSLLKPQHF. CDR3 nucleotides: TGTGCCAGCAGTTTATTAAAGCCCCAGCATTTT.

This clone was detected once. The chain carries TRBV4-3 and TRBJ1-3; the D gene is possibly TRBD1 (5 bases). Trimming stripped 0 bases from V and 4 bases from J, with 13 bases between. The CDR3 contains 16 residues. In germline, CDR1 is LGHNA, CDR2 YSLEER. The CDR3 region is CASSQDIRGWGNTIYF. CDR3 DNA sequence: TGCGCCAGCAGCCAAGATATAAGGGGTTGGGGAAACACCATATATTTT.

J is TRBJ2-1 and V is TRBV7-8; 7 nucleotides line up with TRBD2. Germline V gene lookup returns CDR1 SGHVS and CDR2 FQNEAQ. The CDR3 runs to 16 residues. V gave up 0 bases and J gave up 2 bases; unmatched junction bases: 4. CDR3 in DNA: TGTGCCAGCAGCTTAGCGCCCGGGAGGACCTACAATGAGCAGTTCTTC. Its translation is CASSLAPGRTYNEQFF.